Below, one T cell receptor (beta chain) is given with its context. Its antigen is not identified. Treatment in this sample: about 20 received Ad26.COV2.S at low or high dose, single or two shots; five or six received placebo; per-sample allocation not given. The study sampled participants on day 63 after the first vaccine or placebo injection. Wuhan-strain spike was delivered by a replication-incompetent Ad26 vector. The repertoire was sequenced with immunoSEQ multiplex PCR; TCRdb's copy has only in-frame clones and lacks some. The sample lists more than 400,000 clones; about nine tenths were seen once. This sample stems from a study of Ad26.COV2.S vaccination and SARS-CoV-2 variants. Study context: In the COV1001 trial, the donor was in the Ad26.COV2.S arm.

Trimming took off 6 bases at V and 2 bases at J, with 12 bases between the two ends. The V gene's germline CDR1 is LNHNV and CDR2 YYDKDF (reference sequence). CDR3 length: 14 residues. The study's findings and limits: Substantial breadth in spike-specific CD8+ and CD4+ T cell responses was reportedly seen after vaccination.

The sequence was obtained from a person between 18 and 65 years old who received the Ad26.COV2.S COVID-19 vaccine or a placebo. The V and J genes are TRBV15 and TRBJ2-3; D perhaps matches TRBD2 (5 bases). The sample here was peripheral blood, taken in a trial of Ad26.COV2.S vaccine versus placebo. CDR3 bases: TGTGCCACCAGTACGGCGGGCTTCACAGATACGCAGTATTTT. Translation: CATSTAGFTDTQYF.